The rows below give T cell receptor beta chains drawn from one sample of a study of cytomegalovirus exposure and HLA in healthy donors. Assay: immunoSEQ multiplex PCR; the TCRdb copy retains only in-frame clones and omits some. The data contain more than 150,000 clones, around three quarters of them singletons. Sequencing used PBMCs. The receptors shown here come from a man in his forties in good health and CMV-seronegative. CDR3s include the opening cysteine and the closing phenylalanine or tryptophan. D genes are given only for firm matches.

>TRBV18|TRBD1
CASSGQMNTEAFF
>TRBV25-1|-
CASSKRHGRPGELFF
>TRBV6-1|TRBD1
CASSGGQFSEKLFF
>TRBV7-9|-
CSSSQRSSSYNEQFF
>TRBV6-5|-
CASSEATVFEQYF
>TRBV2|-
CASSVRTENNEQFF
>TRBV30|-
CASGEGNTEAFF
>TRBV6-5|-
CASRLRETDSYTF
>TRBV7-3|TRBD2
CASSLRGGSSYNEQFF
>TRBV4-1|-
CASSQDPMSSYNEQFF
>TRBV29-1|-
CSVSRGETQYF